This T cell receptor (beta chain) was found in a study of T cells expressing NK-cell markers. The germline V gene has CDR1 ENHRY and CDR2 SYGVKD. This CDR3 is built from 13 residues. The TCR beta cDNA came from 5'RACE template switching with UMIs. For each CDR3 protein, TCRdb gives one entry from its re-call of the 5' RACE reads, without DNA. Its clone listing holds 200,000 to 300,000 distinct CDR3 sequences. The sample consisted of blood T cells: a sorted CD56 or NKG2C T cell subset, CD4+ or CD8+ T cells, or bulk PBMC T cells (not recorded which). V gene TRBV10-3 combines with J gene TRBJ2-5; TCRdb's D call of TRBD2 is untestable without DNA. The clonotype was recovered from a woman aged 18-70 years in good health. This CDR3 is CAISLEGAETQYF.